Below, 3 T cell receptor beta chains from the same sample are listed, as sequenced in a study of beta chain features in type 1 diabetes. Expressed TCRB transcripts were sequenced because the isolated RNA had all been reverse transcribed beforehand. Repertoires were generated with immunoSEQ multiplex PCR, while TCRdb's copy carries only in-frame clones and drops some. Counted here are approximately 360,000 clones, roughly 12% occurring once; the ten biggest clones make up around 0.0099%. These TCRs' antigens remain unknown. Findings and caveats of the study: Across all four CD4+ subsets, people with type 1 diabetes showed modestly shorter TCRB CDR3s.

The sequenced sample consisted of naive CD4+ T cells from blood. The receptor set was obtained from a woman aged 18-35 years with type 1 diabetes.

As concerns this clone: The junction shows a germline mismatch at one end, possibly a read error. J is TRBJ2-1 and V is TRBV19; TRBD1 agrees at 8 bases. Per germline, CDR1 LNHDA and CDR2 SQIVND (reference sequence). This CDR3 spans 13 amino acids. The chain's CDR3 is CASSVDRGNEQFF. The CDR3 coding sequence is TGTGCCAGTAGTGTAGACAGGGGCAATGAGCAGTTCTTC.

This sequence joins TRBV7-3 and TRBJ2-1, with 9 bases lining up with TRBD2. The germline gives CDR1 SGHTA, CDR2 FQGTGA. J was trimmed by 6 bases and V by 0 bases; bases with no gene match: 6. The CDR3 length is 16 residues. The chain's CDR3 is CASSLTWREGPNEQFF. The CDR3 coding sequence is TGTGCCAGCAGCTTAACCTGGCGGGAGGGACCCAATGAGCAGTTCTTC.

This clone was counted between two and nine times. The chain couples TRBV7-2 to TRBJ2-3; 8 bases are shared with TRBD1. V lost 5 bases, J lost 2 bases, and 9 bases stayed unmatched. This CDR3 has 16 residues. The germline V gene has CDR1 SGHTA and CDR2 FQGNSA. CDR3 loop: CASSPLGTGLTDTQYF. In DNA form, the CDR3 reads TGTGCCAGCAGCCCCCTAGGGACAGGCCTCACAGATACGCAGTATTTT.